This T cell receptor beta chain appears in the sequencing data of a study of regulatory T cells in long-lasting Graves disease. Findings and caveats of the study: Reduced TCR diversity was observed in persistent Graves' patients versus newly diagnosed patients. Persistent cases favored TRBV28, TRBJ1-2 and TRBJ2-5.

To note about this clonotype: Its antigen is unknown. Possible read error: a much larger clone is one base away.

Time point noted: newly diagnosed GD, antithyroid drugs for less than 3 months. PBMCs provided the RNA from which the TCR library was made. Construction of the TCR beta libraries employed iRepertoire HTBI primers in conjunction with Arm-PCR of CDR3 regions. Source study methods: Overall, samples carried approximately 56 TRBV and approximately 14 TRBJ segments. A single record per CDR3 protein comes from TCRdb applying MiXCR to the multiplex PCR reads. The V and J calls and clone size come from TCRdb's table, not from the authors' own analysis. The sample lists approximately 350,000 distinct CDR3 sequences; approximately 16% were seen once. This CDR3 is 15 amino acids long. The V gene lost 8 bases and the J gene lost 1 base, with 15 bases spanning the gap. The germline CDR1 and CDR2 sequences are MNHNS and SASEGT. These sequences were also reported in another study, on T cells in Graves' hyperthyroidism and ophthalmopathy. That work contributes: Most thyroid-expanded clonotypes above 0.001 were also found in blood.

This clonotype was obtained from a man aged 35-49 years with Graves disease. The chain couples TRBV6-1 to TRBJ1-3, with a possible D match to TRBD1 (5 bases). This specimen was peripheral blood mononuclear cells (PBMCs), taken at new diagnosis, from a patient treated with antithyroid drugs. CDR3 residues: CASAERGGSGNTIYF. CDR3 coding DNA: TGTGCCAGCGCCGAAAGGGGAGGGTCTGGAAACACCATATATTTT.